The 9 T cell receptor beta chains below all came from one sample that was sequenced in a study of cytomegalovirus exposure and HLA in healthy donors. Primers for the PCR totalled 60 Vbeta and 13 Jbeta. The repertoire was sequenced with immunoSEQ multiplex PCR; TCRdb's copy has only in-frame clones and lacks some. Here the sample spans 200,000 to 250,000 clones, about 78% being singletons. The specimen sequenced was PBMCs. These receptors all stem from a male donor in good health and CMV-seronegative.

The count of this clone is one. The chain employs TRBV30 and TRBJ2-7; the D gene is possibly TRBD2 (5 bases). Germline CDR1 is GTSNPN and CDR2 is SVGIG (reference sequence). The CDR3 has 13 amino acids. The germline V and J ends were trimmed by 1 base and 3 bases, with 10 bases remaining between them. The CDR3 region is CAWSEAAGYEQYF. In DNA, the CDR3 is TGTGCCTGGAGTGAGGCCGCGGGCTACGAGCAGTACTTC.

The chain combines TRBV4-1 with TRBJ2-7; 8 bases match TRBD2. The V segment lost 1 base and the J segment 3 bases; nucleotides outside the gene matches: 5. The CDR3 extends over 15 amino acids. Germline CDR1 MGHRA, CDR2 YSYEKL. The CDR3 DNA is TGCGCCAGCAGCCAAGTAACGGGAGGGCGCTACGAGCAGTACTTC. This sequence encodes CASSQVTGGRYEQYF.

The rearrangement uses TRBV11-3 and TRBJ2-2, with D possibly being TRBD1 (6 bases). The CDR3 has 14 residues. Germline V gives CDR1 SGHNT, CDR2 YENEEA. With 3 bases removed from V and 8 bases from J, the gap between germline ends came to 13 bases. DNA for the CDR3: TGTGCCAGCAGCTTCCGGACAGCCCCAGGGGAGCTGTTTTTT. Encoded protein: CASSFRTAPGELFF.

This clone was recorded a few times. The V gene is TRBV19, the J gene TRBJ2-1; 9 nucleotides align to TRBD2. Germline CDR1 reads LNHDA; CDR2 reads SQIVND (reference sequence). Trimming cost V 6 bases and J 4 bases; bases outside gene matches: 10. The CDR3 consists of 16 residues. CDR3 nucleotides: TGTGCCAGTAGCCTGGAGGGGCTAGCGGGGTACAATGAGCAGTTCTTC. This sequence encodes CASSLEGLAGYNEQFF.

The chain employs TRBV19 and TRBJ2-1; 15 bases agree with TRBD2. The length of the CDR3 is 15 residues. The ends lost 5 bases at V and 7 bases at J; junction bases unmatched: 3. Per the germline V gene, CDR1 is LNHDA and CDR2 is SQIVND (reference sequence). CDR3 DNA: TGTGCCAGTAGTGCCGGGACTAGCGGGAGGAATGAGCAGTTCTTC. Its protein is CASSAGTSGRNEQFF.

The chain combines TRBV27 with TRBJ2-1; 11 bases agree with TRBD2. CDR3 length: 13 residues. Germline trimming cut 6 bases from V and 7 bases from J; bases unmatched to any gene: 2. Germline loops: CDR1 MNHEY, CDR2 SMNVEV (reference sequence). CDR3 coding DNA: TGTGCCAGCAGGGGACTAGCGGAAAATGAGCAGTTCTTC. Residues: CASRGLAENEQFF.

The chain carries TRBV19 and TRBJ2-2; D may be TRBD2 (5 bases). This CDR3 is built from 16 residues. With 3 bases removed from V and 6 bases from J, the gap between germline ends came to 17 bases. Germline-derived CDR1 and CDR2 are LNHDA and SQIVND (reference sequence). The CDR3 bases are TGTGCCAGTAGTATTAGAGCCCTGAGAGGGTCCGGGGAGCTGTTTTTT. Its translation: CASSIRALRGSGELFF. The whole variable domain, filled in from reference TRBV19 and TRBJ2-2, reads DGGITQSPKYLFRKEGQNVTLSCEQNLNHDAMYWYRQDPGQGLRLIYYSQIVNDFQKGDIAEGYSVSREKKESFPLTVTSAQKNPTAFYLCASSIRALRGSGELFFGEGSRLTVL.

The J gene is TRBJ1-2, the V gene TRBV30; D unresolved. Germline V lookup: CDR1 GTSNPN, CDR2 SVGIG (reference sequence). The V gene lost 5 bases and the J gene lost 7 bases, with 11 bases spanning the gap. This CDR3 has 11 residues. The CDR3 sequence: CAWGRTVGYTF. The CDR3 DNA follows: TGTGCCTGGGGTCGCACAGTTGGCTACACCTTC.

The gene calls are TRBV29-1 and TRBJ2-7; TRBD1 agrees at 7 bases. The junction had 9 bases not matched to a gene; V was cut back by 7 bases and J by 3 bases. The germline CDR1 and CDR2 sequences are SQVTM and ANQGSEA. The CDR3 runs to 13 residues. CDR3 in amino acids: CSAGQAADYEQYF. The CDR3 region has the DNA TGCAGCGCTGGACAGGCCGCCGACTACGAGCAGTACTTC.